The 26 T cell receptor beta chains given below trace back to one sample, sequenced in a study of chemoradiotherapy in HPV16-positive cancers. Using immunoSEQ multiplex PCR, the repertoire was profiled, and TCRdb retains in-frame clones only, with some absent. The table has some 70,000 clones, around nine tenths seen once. Sequencing was performed on blood, taken from a patient who underwent chemoradiotherapy. The receptors stem from a human donor with HPV-associated anogenital cancer.

The chain joins TRBV13 to TRBJ1-1; TRBD1 matches at 10 bases. Unmatched junction bases numbered 13, after V lost 5 bases and J lost 7 bases. Germline CDR1 reads PRHDT; CDR2 reads FYEKMQ (reference sequence). This CDR3 is built from 16 residues. In nucleotides, the CDR3 is TGTGCCAGCAGCCGACGACAGGGGGCTTTGAATGTTGAAGCTTTCTTT. Protein sequence: CASSRRQGALNVEAFF.

Written as DNA, the CDR3 is TGTGCCAGCAGTTCCCCGACTAGCGGGGGAAAGAACACCGGGGAGCTGTTTTTT. This translates into CASSSPTSGGKNTGELFF. The genes are TRBV28 and TRBJ2-2; 12 bases fit TRBD2. The CDR3 has 18 amino acids. The germline V gene encodes CDR1 MDHEN and CDR2 SYDVKM. The V gene end was trimmed by 4 bases and the J gene end by 1 base; junction bases not matched to a gene: 7.

In its sample, this clone was seen once. The genes are TRBV5-4 and TRBJ2-3; the D gene is possibly TRBD2 (6 bases). This CDR3 is 12 amino acids long. V lost 4 bases and J lost 13, with 16 bases in between. Germline V gene sequence: CDR1 SGHNT, CDR2 YYREEE (reference sequence). DNA of the CDR3: TGTGCCAGCAGCCTATGGGGGGAAAGGGAGTATTTT. This gives the protein CASSLWGEREYF.

The chain links TRBV19 to TRBJ2-1; D is possibly TRBD1 (6 bases). The CDR3 is 14 residues long. Germline V gene data show CDR1 as LNHDA and CDR2 as SQIVND (reference sequence). Trimming took off 2 bases at V and 4 bases at J, with 9 bases between the two ends. In nucleotides, the CDR3 is TGTGCCAGTAGTATAATGACAGGATACAATGAGCAGTTCTTC. Translation: CASSIMTGYNEQFF.

As concerns this clone: The junction and the germline gene differ at one end; a read error may be behind it. Other DNA variants within this sample encode the same CDR3. The chain carries TRBV10-3 and TRBJ2-7, with D perhaps matching TRBD1 (6 bases). This CDR3 is built from 16 residues. Germline V lookup: CDR1 ENHRY, CDR2 SYGVKD. The DNA for the CDR3 is TGTGCTATCAGTGAGTCAGGGGACACCTACTACTACGAGCAGTACTTC. It encodes CAISESGDTYYYEQYF.

This sequence joins TRBV2 and TRBJ2-5; 7 positions match TRBD1. After removal of 10 bases from V and 2 bases from J, the junction contained 10 bases not matched to a gene. Germline CDR1 reads SNHLY; CDR2 reads FYNNEI. The CDR3 is made up of 14 amino acids. The CDR3 is CATKYGTDQETQYF. The CDR3 bases are TGTGCCACCAAATACGGGACAGATCAAGAGACCCAGTACTTC.

The chain joins TRBV28 to TRBJ1-4; weak D call: TRBD1 (6 bases). The V end lost 6 bases, the J end lost 8 bases, and 22 bases lay between the germline ends. CDR3 length: 16 residues. CDR1 is MDHEN, CDR2 SYDVKM, per germline. This CDR3 is CASRSRAGKGGEKLFF. CDR3 nucleotides: TGTGCCAGCAGATCCAGGGCGGGAAAGGGGGGAGAAAAACTGTTTTTT.

This sequence joins TRBV28 and TRBJ1-5; D is undetermined. The CDR3 runs 12 residues. Germline V gene lookup returns CDR1 MDHEN and CDR2 SYDVKM. Between the trimmed V and J ends, which lost 10 bases and 3 bases, there was a span of 10 bases. The DNA for the CDR3 is TGTGCCACCCGCGGGAACAATCAGCCCCAGCATTTT. As protein: CATRGNNQPQHF.

This clone was counted a few times. The chain combines TRBV7-9 with TRBJ2-7; maybe TRBD2 (5 bases). The CDR3 is 13 residues long. V was cut by 4 bases and J by 7 bases, with 14 bases left in between. Germline V gives CDR1 SEHNR, CDR2 FQNEAQ (reference sequence). The CDR3 reads CASSSPLGEEQYF. CDR3 in DNA: TGTGCCAGCAGCTCACCCCTTGGGGAGGAGCAGTACTTC.

The chain employs TRBV29-1 and TRBJ2-1; the D gene is possibly TRBD2 (6 bases). The CDR3 is 14 residues long. The ends were cut back, 7 bases at V and 0 bases at J, with 13 bases in the middle. In germline, CDR1 is SQVTM, CDR2 ANQGSEA. The CDR3 coding sequence is TGCAGCGCGTCCCGGAGGGCCTCCTACAATGAGCAGTTCTTC. This gives the protein CSASRRASYNEQFF.

This clone was observed a single time. The chain recombines TRBV5-1 with TRBJ2-5, with D tentatively TRBD1 (7 bases). Germline V gives CDR1 SGHRS, CDR2 YFSETQ. V gave up 4 bases and J gave up 2 bases, with 15 bases separating them. The CDR3 length is 15 residues. CDR3 nucleotide sequence: TGCGCCAGCAGCGCGGGACAGCCGGGACAAGAGACCCAGTACTTC. It codes for CASSAGQPGQETQYF.

The V and J genes are TRBV5-1 and TRBJ2-1; D is undetermined. Trimming cost V 3 bases and J 2 bases, with 15 bases left between them. Looked up from germline, CDR1 is SGHRS and CDR2 is YFSETQ. The CDR3 has 16 amino acids. The CDR3 is CASSSLQAPAYNEQFF. DNA for the CDR3: TGCGCCAGCAGCTCCTTACAAGCCCCAGCCTACAATGAGCAGTTCTTC.

The CDR3 protein is CASSDRRGTGLNSPLHF. The CDR3 DNA reads as TGTGCCAGCAGTGACCGGCGAGGGACAGGGTTAAATTCACCCCTCCACTTT. The gene calls are TRBV6-1 and TRBJ1-6, with 9 bases matching TRBD1. After removal of 3 bases from V and 7 bases from J, the junction contained 10 bases not matched to a gene. Germline V gene sequence: CDR1 MNHNS, CDR2 SASEGT. The CDR3 length is 17 residues.

J is TRBJ2-5 and V is TRBV5-1, with 12 nucleotides matching TRBD1. J gave up 11 bases and V 1 base, and 12 bases lay outside the gene matches. The germline gives CDR1 SGHRS, CDR2 YFSETQ. The CDR3 extends over 16 amino acids. CDR3 bases: TGCGCCAGCAGCTTGCAAACCGGGACAGGGGGCAATGAGCAGTACTTC. This gives the protein CASSLQTGTGGNEQYF. Variable domain in full (rest from reference TRBV5-1 and TRBJ2-5): KAGVTQTPRYLIKTRGQQVTLSCSPISGHRSVSWYQQTPGQGLQFLFEYFSETQRNKGNFPGRFSGRQFSNSRSEMNVSTLELGDSALYLCASSLQTGTGGNEQYFGPGTRLLVL.

The gene calls are TRBV5-1 and TRBJ1-5; 9 bases fit TRBD1. Trimming cost V 4 bases and J 9 bases; bases outside gene matches: 5. This CDR3 has 13 residues. Germline V CDR1 and CDR2: SGHRS, YFSETQ. CDR3 in amino acids: CASSQGQGGPQHF. The CDR3 DNA reads as TGCGCCAGCAGCCAGGGACAGGGCGGGCCCCAGCATTTT.

This clone has a single count. This chain links TRBV5-1 with TRBJ1-1, with 8 bases matching TRBD1. The germline V gene has CDR1 SGHRS and CDR2 YFSETQ. The CDR3 extends over 18 amino acids. The ends lost 1 base at V and 1 base at J; junction bases unmatched: 12. CDR3 residues: CASSLKTGTGSANTEAFF. In DNA form, the CDR3 reads TGCGCCAGCAGCTTGAAGACCGGGACAGGTTCGGCGAACACTGAAGCTTTCTTT.

The rearrangement links TRBV7-3 to TRBJ2-2; 13 bases align to TRBD2. V trimming: 5 bases; J trimming: 0 bases; junction bases outside the gene matches: 3. CDR1 and CDR2 (germline): SGHTA, FQGTGA. CDR3 size: 17 residues. The CDR3 DNA sequence: TGTGCCAGCAGCAGGACTAGCGGGGGAGCGAACACCGGGGAGCTGTTTTTT. This codes for CASSRTSGGANTGELFF.

This clone was counted only a few times. The genes are TRBV7-3 and TRBJ2-1, with 11 bases identical to TRBD2. The CDR3 totals 15 residues. The junction had 9 bases not matched to a gene; V was cut back by 5 bases and J by 9 bases. Germline CDR1 reads SGHTA; CDR2 reads FQGTGA. CDR3 bases: TGTGCCAGCAGCGCTAGCGGGGGGCCCGCCACTGAGCAGTTCTTC. Protein product: CASSASGGPATEQFF. The full variable domain, rest sourced from reference TRBV7-3 and TRBJ2-1, is GAGVSQTPSNKVTEKGKYVELRCDPISGHTALYWYRQSLGQGPEFLIYFQGTGAADDSGLPNDRFFAVRPEGSVSTLKIQRTERGDSAVYLCASSASGGPATEQFFGPGTRLTVL.

This chain connects TRBV21-1 to TRBJ1-1; TRBD1 is taken as the D call from the table, unchecked against the DNA. TRBV21-1 is labeled a pseudogene. This CDR3 has 15 amino acids. The CDR3 DNA reads TGTGCCAGCAGCAAAGGAAGGGACAGGGGGCCGGAGGCTTTCTTT. The encoded protein is CASSKGRDRGPEAFF.

This clone was recorded only once. The CDR3 DNA sequence: TGCGCCAGCAGCGGACTGGGGCGTACCAACTATGGCTACACCTTC. The encoded protein is CASSGLGRTNYGYTF. The chain has TRBV5-1 and TRBJ1-2; D may be TRBD1 (5 bases). V dropped 4 bases and J dropped 2 bases, with 15 bases sitting between them. CDR3 length equals 15 residues. Germline assignment: CDR1 SGHRS and CDR2 YFSETQ.

This chain joins TRBV14 and TRBJ1-4; the D gene is possibly TRBD1 (5 bases). The CDR3 covers 15 residues. With 5 bases removed from V and 5 bases from J, the gap between germline ends came to 15 bases. Germline V lookup: CDR1 SGHDN, CDR2 FVKESK. CDR3 region: CASSYGRGGNEKLFF. CDR3 bases: TGTGCCAGCAGCTACGGTCGGGGCGGGAATGAAAAACTGTTTTTT.

The chain uses TRBV7-3 and TRBJ2-7, with TRBD1 matching 9 bases. The germline gives CDR1 SGHTA, CDR2 FQGTGA. The V gene end was trimmed by 6 bases and the J gene end by 0 bases; junction bases not matched to a gene: 6. This CDR3 contains 15 residues. The CDR3: CASSYDRGISYEQYF. CDR3 DNA: TGTGCCAGCAGTTATGACAGGGGGATCTCCTACGAGCAGTACTTC.

V gene TRBV7-2 combines with J gene TRBJ2-7, with a tentative D call TRBD2 (6 bases). The germline V gene has CDR1 SGHTA and CDR2 FQGNSA. V gave up 1 base and J gave up 1 base, with 11 bases separating them. This CDR3 is built from 15 residues. DNA for the CDR3: TGTGCCAGCAGCTTAGTGGGGGGAGATTCCTACGAGCAGTACTTC. Its protein is CASSLVGGDSYEQYF.

The V and J genes are TRBV30 and TRBJ1-1; TRBD1 agrees at 7 bases. J lost 3 bases, V lost 3 bases, and 7 bases had no gene match. The CDR3 loop spans 14 amino acids. Germline V gene sequence: CDR1 GTSNPN, CDR2 SVGIG (reference sequence). CDR3 residues: CAWRTDRVYTEAFF. The CDR3 DNA reads TGTGCCTGGAGGACAGACAGGGTATACACTGAAGCTTTCTTT.

This chain connects TRBV11-3 to TRBJ1-1; no reliable D call. The CDR3 covers 13 residues. The ends were cut back, 3 bases at V and 3 bases at J, with 8 bases in the middle. Germline CDR1 and CDR2: SGHNT and YENEEA. The CDR3 nucleotides read TGTGCCAGCAGCTTTAGGTGGGACACTGAAGCTTTCTTT. It codes for CASSFRWDTEAFF.

The rearrangement uses TRBV27 and TRBJ2-6; a weak D match, TRBD2 (7 bases). CDR3 length: 21 residues. V lost 3 bases to trimming and J lost 6 bases, with 30 bases between them. CDR1 is MNHEY, CDR2 SMNVEV, per germline (reference sequence). The DNA of the CDR3 is TGTGCCAGCAGTTTCAATCCGGCGGCGAGGGGGGGAAGGGTGAAGGCCAACGTCCTGACTTTC. Translated: CASSFNPAARGGRVKANVLTF.